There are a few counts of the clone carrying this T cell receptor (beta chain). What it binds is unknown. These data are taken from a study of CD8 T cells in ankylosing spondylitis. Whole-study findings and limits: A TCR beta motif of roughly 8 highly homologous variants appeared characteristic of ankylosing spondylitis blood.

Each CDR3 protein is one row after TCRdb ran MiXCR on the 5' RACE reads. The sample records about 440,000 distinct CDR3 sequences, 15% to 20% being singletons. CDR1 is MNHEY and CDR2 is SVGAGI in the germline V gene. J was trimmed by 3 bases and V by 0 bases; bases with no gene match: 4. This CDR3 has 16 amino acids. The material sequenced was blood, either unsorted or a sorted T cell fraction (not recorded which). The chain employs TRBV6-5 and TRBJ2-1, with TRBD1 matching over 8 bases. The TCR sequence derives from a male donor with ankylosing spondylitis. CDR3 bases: TGTGCCAGCAGTTACTCCGGGACAGGTGGCTACAATGAGCAGTTCTTC. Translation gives CASSYSGTGGYNEQFF.